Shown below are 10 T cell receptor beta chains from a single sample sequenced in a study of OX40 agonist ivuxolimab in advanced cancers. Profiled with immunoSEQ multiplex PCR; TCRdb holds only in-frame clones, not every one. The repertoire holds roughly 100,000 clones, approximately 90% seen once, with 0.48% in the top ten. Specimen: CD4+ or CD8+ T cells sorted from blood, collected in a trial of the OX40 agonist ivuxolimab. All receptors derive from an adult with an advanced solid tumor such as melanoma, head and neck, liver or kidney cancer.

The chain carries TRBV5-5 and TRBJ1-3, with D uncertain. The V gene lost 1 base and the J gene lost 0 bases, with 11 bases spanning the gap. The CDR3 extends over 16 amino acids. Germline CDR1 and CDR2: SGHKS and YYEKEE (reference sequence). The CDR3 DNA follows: TGTGCCAGCAGCTTGAGCGTACAGAGCTCTGGAAACACCATATATTTT. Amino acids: CASSLSVQSSGNTIYF.

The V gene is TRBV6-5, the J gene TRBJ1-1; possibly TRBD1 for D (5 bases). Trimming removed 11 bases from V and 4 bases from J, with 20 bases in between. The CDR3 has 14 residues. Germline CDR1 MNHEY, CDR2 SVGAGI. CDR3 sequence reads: CASKAGVAPTEAFF. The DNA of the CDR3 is TGTGCCTCTAAGGCGGGGGTCGCCCCCACTGAAGCTTTCTTT.

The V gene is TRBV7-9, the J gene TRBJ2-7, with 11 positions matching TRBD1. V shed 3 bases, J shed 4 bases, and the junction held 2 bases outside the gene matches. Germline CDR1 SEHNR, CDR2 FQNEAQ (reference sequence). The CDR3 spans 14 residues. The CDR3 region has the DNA TGTGCCAGCAGCTTGGACAGGGGGCTTTACGAGCAGTACTTC. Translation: CASSLDRGLYEQYF.

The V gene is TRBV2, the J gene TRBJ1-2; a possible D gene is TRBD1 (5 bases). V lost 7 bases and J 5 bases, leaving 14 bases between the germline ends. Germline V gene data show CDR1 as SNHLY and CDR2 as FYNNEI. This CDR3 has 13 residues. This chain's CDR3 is CASTDQGPYGYTF. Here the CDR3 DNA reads TGTGCCAGCACAGACCAGGGCCCGTATGGCTACACCTTC.

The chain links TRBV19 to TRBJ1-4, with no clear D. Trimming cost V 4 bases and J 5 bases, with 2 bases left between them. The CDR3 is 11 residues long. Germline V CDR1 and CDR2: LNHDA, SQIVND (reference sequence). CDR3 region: CASSRNEKLFF. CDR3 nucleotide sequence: TGTGCCAGTAGTAGAAATGAAAAACTGTTTTTT.

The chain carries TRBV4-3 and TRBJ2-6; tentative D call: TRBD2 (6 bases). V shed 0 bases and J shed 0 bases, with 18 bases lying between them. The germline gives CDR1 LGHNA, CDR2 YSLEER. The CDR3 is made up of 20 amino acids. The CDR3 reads CASSQDQGLQFSSGANVLTF. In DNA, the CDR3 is TGCGCCAGCAGCCAAGATCAGGGACTCCAGTTCTCCTCTGGGGCCAACGTCCTGACTTTC.

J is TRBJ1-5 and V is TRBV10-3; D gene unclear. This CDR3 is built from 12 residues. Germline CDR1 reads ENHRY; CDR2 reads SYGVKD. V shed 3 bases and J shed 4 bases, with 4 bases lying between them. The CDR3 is CAISDRNQPQHF. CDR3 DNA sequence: TGTGCCATCAGTGACAGAAATCAGCCCCAGCATTTT.

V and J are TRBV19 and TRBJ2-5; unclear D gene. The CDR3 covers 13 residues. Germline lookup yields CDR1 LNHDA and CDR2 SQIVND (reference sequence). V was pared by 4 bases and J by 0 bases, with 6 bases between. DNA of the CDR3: TGTGCCAGTAGTAGAAACAACCAAGAGACCCAGTACTTC. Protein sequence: CASSRNNQETQYF. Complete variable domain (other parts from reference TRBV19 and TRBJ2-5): DGGITQSPKYLFRKEGQNVTLSCEQNLNHDAMYWYRQDPGQGLRLIYYSQIVNDFQKGDIAEGYSVSREKKESFPLTVTSAQKNPTAFYLCASSRNNQETQYFGPGTRLLVL.

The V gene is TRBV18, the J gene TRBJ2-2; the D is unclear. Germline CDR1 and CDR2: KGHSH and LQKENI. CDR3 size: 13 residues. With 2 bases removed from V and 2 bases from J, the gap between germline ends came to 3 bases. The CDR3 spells CASSPENTGELFF. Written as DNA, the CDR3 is TGTGCCAGCTCACCAGAAAACACCGGGGAGCTGTTTTTT.

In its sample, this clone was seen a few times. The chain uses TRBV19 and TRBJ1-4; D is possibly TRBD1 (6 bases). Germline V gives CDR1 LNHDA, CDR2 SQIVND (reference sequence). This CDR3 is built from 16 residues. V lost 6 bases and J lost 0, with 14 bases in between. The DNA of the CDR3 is TGTGCCAGTAGCTTGGCGGCAGGGGCAACTAATGAAAAACTGTTTTTT. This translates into CASSLAAGATNEKLFF.